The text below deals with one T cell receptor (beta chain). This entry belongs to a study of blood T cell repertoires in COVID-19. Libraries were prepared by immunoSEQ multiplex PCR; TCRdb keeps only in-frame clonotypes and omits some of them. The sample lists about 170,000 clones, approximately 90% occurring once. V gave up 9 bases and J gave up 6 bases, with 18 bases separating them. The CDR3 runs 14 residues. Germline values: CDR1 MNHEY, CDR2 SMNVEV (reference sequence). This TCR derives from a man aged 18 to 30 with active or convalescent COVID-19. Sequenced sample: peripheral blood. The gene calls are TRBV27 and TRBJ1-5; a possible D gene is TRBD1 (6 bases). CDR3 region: CASSWGGFGQPQHF. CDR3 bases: TGTGCCAGTTCTTGGGGGGGCTTCGGTCAGCCCCAGCATTTT.